Included here is one T cell receptor beta chain sequence, with context. CDR1 is MGHRA and CDR2 is YSYEKL in the germline V gene. Trimming pared 1 base from V and 6 bases from J, leaving 7 bases between. This CDR3 region has 12 residues. This entry comes from a study of regulatory T cells in long-lasting Graves disease. Construction of TCR beta libraries relied on iRepertoire HTBI primers and on Arm-PCR targeting CDR3 regions. From the multiplex PCR reads, TCRdb called clonotypes with MiXCR, one entry per CDR3 protein. Here the sample spans about 360,000 distinct CDR3 sequences, around 16% being singletons. Time point described: newly diagnosed GD, antithyroid drugs for less than 3 months. Researchers made the TCR library from RNA that was extracted from PBMCs. The same sample was also used in a study of T cells in Graves' hyperthyroidism and ophthalmopathy. That study adds: Exclusion criteria comprised uncontrolled infection, other autoimmune disease, pregnancy or lactation.

The specimen comprised peripheral blood mononuclear cells (PBMCs), sampled at new diagnosis, from a patient treated with antithyroid drugs. The sequence was collected from a woman aged 18-29 years with Graves disease. The chain carries TRBV4-1 and TRBJ2-7; tentatively, D is TRBD2 (6 bases). CDR3 protein: CASSQAEGEQYF. The CDR3 DNA sequence: TGCGCCAGCAGCCAAGCGGAGGGCGAGCAGTACTTC.